These T cell receptor beta chains were read from a single sample in a study of identical twins. In TCRdb, the 5' RACE reads were re-called with MiXCR into one record per CDR3 protein. The sample holds 1.5 million to 2 million distinct CDR3 sequences, more than 30% seen once. The sequencing input was cord blood. The receptors derive from a newborn girl in good health. The conserved cysteine and the conserved F or W are not part of the CDR3 here.

v_call: TRBV6-1
j_call: TRBJ2-7
cdr3_aa: ASSILDRSYEQY

v_call: TRBV7-9
j_call: TRBJ2-5
cdr3_aa: ASSTPSRGETQY

v_call: TRBV20-1
j_call: TRBJ2-3
cdr3_aa: SASAPGRIRDTQY

v_call: TRBV5-1
j_call: TRBJ2-1
cdr3_aa: ASSFLGSSYNEQF

v_call: TRBV6-1
j_call: TRBJ2-3
cdr3_aa: AGSPIPRGGKGDTQY

v_call: TRBV6-6
j_call: TRBJ2-1
cdr3_aa: ASTSGTGGRNEQF

v_call: TRBV28
j_call: TRBJ2-2
cdr3_aa: ASRWDRQNTGGLF

v_call: TRBV3-1
j_call: NA
cdr3_aa: ASSQEAGLHNEQY

v_call: TRBV3-1
j_call: TRBJ1-2
cdr3_aa: ASSLRVQNYGYT

v_call: TRBV3-1
j_call: TRBJ2-1
cdr3_aa: ASSQDILAVIYEQF

v_call: TRBV5-1
j_call: TRBJ2-5
cdr3_aa: ASSLSRPYQETQY

v_call: TRBV2
j_call: TRBJ2-1
cdr3_aa: ASSPLTTEQF

v_call: TRBV4-1
j_call: TRBJ2-3
cdr3_aa: ASSQVVSGLRDTQY

v_call: TRBV5-1
j_call: TRBJ1-5
cdr3_aa: ASSLLGAGQPQH

v_call: TRBV3-1
j_call: NA
cdr3_aa: ASSQVGITYEQY

v_call: TRBV20-1
j_call: TRBJ1-5
cdr3_aa: SARDNFRNQPQH

v_call: TRBV20-1
j_call: TRBJ2-7
cdr3_aa: SSTGDRYNEQY

v_call: TRBV5-1
j_call: TRBJ2-4
cdr3_aa: ASSLGSGKDIQY

v_call: TRBV27
j_call: TRBJ2-2
cdr3_aa: ASSLLALGEGELF

v_call: TRBV20-1
j_call: TRBJ1-5
cdr3_aa: SARVKVYLGQGNQPQH

v_call: TRBV30
j_call: TRBJ2-7
cdr3_aa: AWSPDYDKY

v_call: TRBV20-1
j_call: TRBJ1-5
cdr3_aa: SARDRDRGRQPQH

v_call: TRBV20-1
j_call: TRBJ2-7
cdr3_aa: SAPGLAGDEQY